These T cell receptor beta chains were read from a single sample in a study of beta chain features in type 1 diabetes. Sequencing was performed with immunoSEQ multiplex PCR; in TCRdb, only in-frame clones are kept and a portion is missing. The sample lists a few hundred thousand clones; approximately 15% were seen once. The sequenced material came from naive CD4+ T cells from blood. These receptors were taken from a man aged 30 to 45 with type 1 diabetes. Both conserved end residues are part of each CDR3. D genes are given only for firm matches. Expanded clones get a size class; other rows say once, few or many, or leave the size out.

j_gene: TRBJ2-3; abundance: few; d_gene: TRBD1; v_gene: TRBV5-1; CDR3nt: TGCGCCAGCAGCAAGGACAGGGGTTTAACAGATACGCAGTATTTT; CDR3aa: CASSKDRGLTDTQYF
j_gene: TRBJ2-3; abundance: -; d_gene: TRBD2; v_gene: TRBV7-9; CDR3nt: TGTGCCAGCAGCTTAACGGCTAGCGGAGATACGCAGTATTTT; CDR3aa: CASSLTASGDTQYF
j_gene: TRBJ2-7; abundance: -; d_gene: -; v_gene: TRBV5-1; CDR3nt: TGCGCCAGCAGCTACTTCTACGAGCAGTACTTC; CDR3aa: CASSYFYEQYF
j_gene: TRBJ2-5; abundance: -; d_gene: -; v_gene: TRBV7-2; CDR3nt: TGTGCCAGCAGCTTAGCGCCGGGAAGGGAGACCCAGTACTTC; CDR3aa: CASSLAPGRETQYF
j_gene: TRBJ1-5; abundance: few; d_gene: TRBD1; v_gene: TRBV28; CDR3nt: TGTGCCAGCGGCCTCGGGACAGGGCATACTCAGCCCCAGCATTTT; CDR3aa: CASGLGTGHTQPQHF
j_gene: TRBJ2-1; abundance: -; d_gene: TRBD2; v_gene: TRBV19; CDR3nt: TGTGCCAGTAGGACAGGGACTAGCGGGTACAATGAGCAGTTCTTC; CDR3aa: CASRTGTSGYNEQFF
j_gene: TRBJ1-1; abundance: -; d_gene: -; v_gene: TRBV2; CDR3nt: TGTGCCAGCAGCAGGCAAGTAATCGGCACTGAAGCTTTCTTT; CDR3aa: CASSRQVIGTEAFF
j_gene: TRBJ2-1; abundance: -; d_gene: TRBD1; v_gene: TRBV18; CDR3nt: TGTGCCAGCTCACCCTATTCGGACAGGGGAGCGGGTGAGCAGTTCTTC; CDR3aa: CASSPYSDRGAGEQFF
j_gene: TRBJ2-3; abundance: -; d_gene: TRBD1; v_gene: TRBV27; CDR3nt: TGTGCCAGCAGTCGCGGGTGGGACAGGGGCCTAGATACGCAGTATTTT; CDR3aa: CASSRGWDRGLDTQYF
j_gene: TRBJ1-2; abundance: few; d_gene: -; v_gene: TRBV2; CDR3nt: TGTGCCAGCAGACGGAGGAACTATGGCTACACCTTC; CDR3aa: CASRRRNYGYTF
j_gene: TRBJ2-7; abundance: few; d_gene: -; v_gene: TRBV9; CDR3nt: TGTGCCAGCAGCGTAGGAGGCAGTAACTACGAGCAGTACTTC; CDR3aa: CASSVGGSNYEQYF
j_gene: TRBJ1-2; abundance: -; d_gene: -; v_gene: TRBV4-3; CDR3nt: -; CDR3aa: CASSQTPWGTGTF
j_gene: TRBJ1-5; abundance: -; d_gene: -; v_gene: TRBV7-8; CDR3nt: TGTGCCAGCAGCTTAGAAGGACTTAGCAATCAGCCCCAGCATTTT; CDR3aa: CASSLEGLSNQPQHF
j_gene: TRBJ2-3; abundance: few; d_gene: -; v_gene: TRBV5-4; CDR3nt: TGTGCCGTTCATGGGACTAGCACAGATACGCAGTATTTT; CDR3aa: CAVHGTSTDTQYF
j_gene: TRBJ2-1; abundance: few; d_gene: -; v_gene: TRBV19; CDR3nt: TGTGCCAGTAGTATTTTAGCGGCTCAGGATGAGCAGTTCTTC; CDR3aa: CASSILAAQDEQFF
j_gene: TRBJ1-1; abundance: few; d_gene: -; v_gene: TRBV6-5; CDR3nt: TGTGCCAGCAGTCCCCACAGGCTACTCAACACTGAAGCTTTCTTT; CDR3aa: CASSPHRLLNTEAFF
j_gene: TRBJ1-4; abundance: -; d_gene: -; v_gene: TRBV5-1; CDR3nt: TGCGCCAGCAGCTTGGAGGCTGGGGCCCTAGGAAAACTGTTTTTT; CDR3aa: CASSLEAGALGKLFF
j_gene: TRBJ1-4; abundance: once; d_gene: -; v_gene: TRBV11-2; CDR3nt: TGTGCCAGCAGCGCCTTGTATTCGGGAAAACTGTTTTTT; CDR3aa: CASSALYSGKLFF
j_gene: TRBJ2-7; abundance: few; d_gene: -; v_gene: TRBV25-1; CDR3nt: TGTGCCAGCACCCCCAGGGGGGCACACTACGAGCAGTACTTC; CDR3aa: CASTPRGAHYEQYF
j_gene: TRBJ1-1; abundance: -; d_gene: -; v_gene: TRBV5-1; CDR3nt: TGCGCCAGCAGTTCGCGGGAGGACACTGAAGCTTTCTTT; CDR3aa: CASSSREDTEAFF
j_gene: TRBJ1-1; abundance: -; d_gene: -; v_gene: TRBV5-4; CDR3nt: TGTGCCAGCAGCTTGGACATAATGAACACTGAAGCTTTCTTT; CDR3aa: CASSLDIMNTEAFF
j_gene: TRBJ1-4; abundance: -; d_gene: -; v_gene: TRBV7-9; CDR3nt: TGTGCCAGCAGTACCCCGGGGGGTACCTCTGAAGGAAAACTGTTTTTT; CDR3aa: CASSTPGGTSEGKLFF
j_gene: TRBJ2-5; abundance: -; d_gene: -; v_gene: TRBV7-2; CDR3nt: TGTGCCAGCAGCCCTGGGCCACAACAAGAGACCCAGTACTTC; CDR3aa: CASSPGPQQETQYF
j_gene: TRBJ2-1; abundance: -; d_gene: -; v_gene: TRBV7-2; CDR3nt: TGTGCCAGCAGCTTACCCGGCGGGCAGGGGAATGAGCAGTTCTTC; CDR3aa: CASSLPGGQGNEQFF
j_gene: TRBJ1-1; abundance: -; d_gene: -; v_gene: TRBV7-2; CDR3nt: TGTGCCAGCAGCTTACGCAGGGATAGGGCTTTCTTT; CDR3aa: CASSLRRDRAFF
j_gene: TRBJ1-1; abundance: few; d_gene: -; v_gene: TRBV18; CDR3nt: TGTGCCAGCTCACCAGAGGCAGGGGACACTGAAGCTTTCTTT; CDR3aa: CASSPEAGDTEAFF
j_gene: TRBJ2-7; abundance: -; d_gene: -; v_gene: TRBV7-3; CDR3nt: TGTGCCAGCAGCTCGGTTGACGGGTACGAGCAGTACTTC; CDR3aa: CASSSVDGYEQYF
j_gene: TRBJ2-7; abundance: -; d_gene: TRBD2; v_gene: TRBV9; CDR3nt: TGTGCCAGCAGCGCCAGACTAGCGGGCCGTTACGAGCAGTACTTC; CDR3aa: CASSARLAGRYEQYF
j_gene: TRBJ1-2; abundance: few; d_gene: -; v_gene: TRBV28; CDR3nt: TGTGCCAGCAGTCGACAGATCGGTGGCTACACCTTC; CDR3aa: CASSRQIGGYTF